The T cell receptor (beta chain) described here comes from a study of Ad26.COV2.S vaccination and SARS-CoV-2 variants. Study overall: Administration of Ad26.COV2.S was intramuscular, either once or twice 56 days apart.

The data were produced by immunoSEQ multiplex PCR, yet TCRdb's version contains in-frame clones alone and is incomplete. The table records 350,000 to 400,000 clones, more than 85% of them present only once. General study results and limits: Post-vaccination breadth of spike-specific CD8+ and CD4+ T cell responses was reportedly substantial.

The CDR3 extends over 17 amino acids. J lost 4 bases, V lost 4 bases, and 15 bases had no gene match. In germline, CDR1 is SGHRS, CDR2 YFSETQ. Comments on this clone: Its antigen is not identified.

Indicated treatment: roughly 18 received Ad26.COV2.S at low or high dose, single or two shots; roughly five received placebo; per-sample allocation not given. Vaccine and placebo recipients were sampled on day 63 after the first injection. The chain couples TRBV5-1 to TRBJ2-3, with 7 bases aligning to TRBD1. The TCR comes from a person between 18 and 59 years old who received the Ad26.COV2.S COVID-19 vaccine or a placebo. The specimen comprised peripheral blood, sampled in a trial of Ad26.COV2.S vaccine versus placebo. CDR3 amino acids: CASSQGSRTGGSDTQYF. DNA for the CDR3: TGCGCCAGCAGCCAAGGGTCACGGACAGGAGGTTCAGATACGCAGTATTTT.